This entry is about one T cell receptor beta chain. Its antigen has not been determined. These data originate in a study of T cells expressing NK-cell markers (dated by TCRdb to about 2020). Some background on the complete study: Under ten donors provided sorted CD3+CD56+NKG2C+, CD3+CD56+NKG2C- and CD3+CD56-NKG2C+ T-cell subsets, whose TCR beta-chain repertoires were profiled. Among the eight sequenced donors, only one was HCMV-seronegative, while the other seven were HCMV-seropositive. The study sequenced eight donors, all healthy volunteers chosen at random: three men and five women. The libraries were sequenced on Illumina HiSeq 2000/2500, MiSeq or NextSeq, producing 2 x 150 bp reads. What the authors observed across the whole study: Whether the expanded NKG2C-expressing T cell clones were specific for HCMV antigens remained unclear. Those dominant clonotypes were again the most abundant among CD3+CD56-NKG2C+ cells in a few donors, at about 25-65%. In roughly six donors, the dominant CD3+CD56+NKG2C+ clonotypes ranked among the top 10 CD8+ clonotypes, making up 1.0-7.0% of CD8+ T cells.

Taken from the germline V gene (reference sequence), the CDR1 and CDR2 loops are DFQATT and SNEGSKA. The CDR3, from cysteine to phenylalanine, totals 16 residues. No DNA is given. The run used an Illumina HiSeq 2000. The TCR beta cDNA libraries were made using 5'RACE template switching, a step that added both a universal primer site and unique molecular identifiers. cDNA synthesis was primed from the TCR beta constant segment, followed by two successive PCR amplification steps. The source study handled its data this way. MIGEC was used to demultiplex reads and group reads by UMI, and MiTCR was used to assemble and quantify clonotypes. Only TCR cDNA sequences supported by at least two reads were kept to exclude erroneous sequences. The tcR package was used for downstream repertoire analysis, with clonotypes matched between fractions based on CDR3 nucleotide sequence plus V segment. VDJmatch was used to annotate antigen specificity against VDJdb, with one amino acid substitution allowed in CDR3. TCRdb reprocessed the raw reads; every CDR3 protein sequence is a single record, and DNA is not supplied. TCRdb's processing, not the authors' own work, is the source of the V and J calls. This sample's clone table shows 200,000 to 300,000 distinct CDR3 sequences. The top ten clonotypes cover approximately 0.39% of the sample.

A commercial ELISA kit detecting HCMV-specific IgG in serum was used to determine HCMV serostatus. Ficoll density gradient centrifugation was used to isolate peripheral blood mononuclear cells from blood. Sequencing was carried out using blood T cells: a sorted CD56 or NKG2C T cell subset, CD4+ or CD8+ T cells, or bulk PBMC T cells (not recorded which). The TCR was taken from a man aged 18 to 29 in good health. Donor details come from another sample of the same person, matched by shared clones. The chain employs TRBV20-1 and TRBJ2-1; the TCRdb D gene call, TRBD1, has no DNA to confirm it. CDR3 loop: CSARHGQGWVYNEQFF.